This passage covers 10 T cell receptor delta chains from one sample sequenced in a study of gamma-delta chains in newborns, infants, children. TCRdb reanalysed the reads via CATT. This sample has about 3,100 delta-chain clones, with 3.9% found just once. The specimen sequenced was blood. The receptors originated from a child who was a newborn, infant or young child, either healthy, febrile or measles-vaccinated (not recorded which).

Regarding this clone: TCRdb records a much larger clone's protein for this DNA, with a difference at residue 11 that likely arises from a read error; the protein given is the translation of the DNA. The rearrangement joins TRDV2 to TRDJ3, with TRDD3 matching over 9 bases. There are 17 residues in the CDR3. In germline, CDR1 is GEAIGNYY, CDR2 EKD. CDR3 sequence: CACEYWGSSWGTRQMFF. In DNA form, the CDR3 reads TGTGCCTGTGAGTACTGGGGGAGCTCCTGGGGCACCCGACAGATGTTTTTC.

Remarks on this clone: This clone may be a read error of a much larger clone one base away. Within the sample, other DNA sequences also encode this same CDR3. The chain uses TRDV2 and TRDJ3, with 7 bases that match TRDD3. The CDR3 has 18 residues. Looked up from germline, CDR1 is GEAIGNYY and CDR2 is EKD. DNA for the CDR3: TGTGCATGTGACAAACTGGGGATGAGCTCCTGGGACACCCGACAGATGTTTTTC. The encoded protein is CACDKLGMSSWDTRQMFF.

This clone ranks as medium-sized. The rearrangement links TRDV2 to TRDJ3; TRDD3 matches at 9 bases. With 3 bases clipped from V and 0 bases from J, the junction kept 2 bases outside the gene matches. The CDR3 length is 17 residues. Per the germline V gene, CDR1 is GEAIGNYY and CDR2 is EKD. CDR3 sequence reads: CACDELGDSWDTRQMFF. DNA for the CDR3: TGTGCCTGTGACGAACTGGGGGACTCCTGGGACACCCGACAGATGTTTTTC.

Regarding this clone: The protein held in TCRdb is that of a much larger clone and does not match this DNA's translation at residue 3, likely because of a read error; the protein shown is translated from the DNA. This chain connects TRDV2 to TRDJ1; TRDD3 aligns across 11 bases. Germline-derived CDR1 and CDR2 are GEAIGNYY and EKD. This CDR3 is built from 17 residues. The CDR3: CAYDTLLGDRGTDKLIF. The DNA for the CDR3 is TGTGCCTATGACACCTTACTGGGGGATAGAGGCACCGATAAACTCATCTTT.

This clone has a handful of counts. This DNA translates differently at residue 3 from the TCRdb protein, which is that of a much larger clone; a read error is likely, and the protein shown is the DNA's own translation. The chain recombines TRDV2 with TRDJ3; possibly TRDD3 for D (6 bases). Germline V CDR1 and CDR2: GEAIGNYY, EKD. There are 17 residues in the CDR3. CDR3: CAGDSTGSSWDTRQMFF. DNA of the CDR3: TGTGCCGGTGACAGTACTGGGAGCTCCTGGGACACCCGACAGATGTTTTTC.

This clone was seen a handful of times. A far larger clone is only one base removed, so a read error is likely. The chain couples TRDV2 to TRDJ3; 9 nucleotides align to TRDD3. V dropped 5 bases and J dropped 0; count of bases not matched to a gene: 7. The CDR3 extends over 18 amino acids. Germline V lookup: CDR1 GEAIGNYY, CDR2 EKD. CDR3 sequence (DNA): TGTGCCTGTGGCATACTGGGGGAGAGCTCCTGGGACACCCGACAGATGTTTTTC. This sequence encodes CACGILGESSWDTRQMFF.

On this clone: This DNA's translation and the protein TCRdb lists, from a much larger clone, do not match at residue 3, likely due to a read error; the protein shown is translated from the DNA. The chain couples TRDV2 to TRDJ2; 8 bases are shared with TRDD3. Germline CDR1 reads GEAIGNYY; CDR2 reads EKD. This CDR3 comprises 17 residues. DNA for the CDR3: TGTGCCAGTGATCACACTGGGGGCCACGCTTTGACAGCACAACTCTTCTTT. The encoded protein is CASDHTGGHALTAQLFF.

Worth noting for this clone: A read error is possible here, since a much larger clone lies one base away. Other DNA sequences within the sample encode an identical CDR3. CDR3 sequence reads: CACDILGDNSWDTRQMFF. CDR3 DNA: TGTGCCTGCGACATACTGGGGGATAATTCCTGGGACACCCGACAGATGTTTTTC. The chain uses TRDV2 and TRDJ3; 11 bases are shared with TRDD3. CDR1 is GEAIGNYY, CDR2 EKD, per germline. The CDR3 loop spans 18 amino acids.

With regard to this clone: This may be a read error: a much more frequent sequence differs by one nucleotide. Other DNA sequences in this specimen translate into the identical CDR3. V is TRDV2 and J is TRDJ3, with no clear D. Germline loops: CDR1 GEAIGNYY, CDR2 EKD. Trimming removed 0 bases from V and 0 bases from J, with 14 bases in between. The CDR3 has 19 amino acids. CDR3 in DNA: TGTGCCTGTGACACCGTGGTGGGAGCCATCTCCTGGGACACCCGACAGATGTTTTTC. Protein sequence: CACDTVVGAISWDTRQMFF.

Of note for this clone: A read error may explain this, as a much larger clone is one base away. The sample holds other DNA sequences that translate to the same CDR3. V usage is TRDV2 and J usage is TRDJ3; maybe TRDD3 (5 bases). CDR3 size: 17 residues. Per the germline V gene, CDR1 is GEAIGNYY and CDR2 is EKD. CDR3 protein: CACDQVPSSWDTRQMFF. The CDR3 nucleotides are TGTGCCTGTGACCAAGTACCGAGCTCCTGGGACACCCGACAAATGTTTTTC.